This TCR beta chain was profiled in a study of blood T cell repertoires in COVID-19. About the study: Italy, Spain and the United States were the sources of the convalescent and acute COVID-19 samples. PBMCs, B-cell-depleted T cells, or T cells provided the cDNA or gDNA that made up the material.

Study processing details: Reference gene primer amplification yielded estimated nucleated cell counts. The assay was immunoSEQ multiplex PCR, and TCRdb's table has in-frame clones only and misses some. For V, J and clone size, that table is used; D and trimming come from the DNA. In the table there are 200,000 to 300,000 clones, around four fifths of which are singletons. This CDR3 has 16 amino acids. J was trimmed by 2 bases and V by 5 bases; bases with no gene match: 8. Germline V gene data show CDR1 as SGHAT and CDR2 as FQNNGV. This TCR derives from a man aged 55-75 years with acute or convalescent COVID-19. Sequencing was carried out using peripheral blood. The chain links TRBV11-2 to TRBJ2-2, with 7 bases aligning to TRBD2. CDR3 sequence: CASSPGGAANTGELFF. CDR3 nucleotides: TGTGCCAGCAGCCCGGGGGGTGCGGCTAACACCGGGGAGCTGTTTTTT.